This T cell receptor (beta chain) came from a study of cytotoxic CD8 clonotypes in ibrutinib-treated CLL. Study-wide context: Response material was collected after a median around 12 months of treatment, range 6 to 36.

The assay was immunoSEQ multiplex PCR, and TCRdb's table has in-frame clones only and misses some. The table lists more than 300,000 clones, about 77% of them singletons. CDR1 and CDR2 (germline): MNHEY, SVGAGI. This CDR3 is 15 amino acids long. Trimming took off 0 bases at V and 4 bases at J, with 13 bases between the two ends. The TCR originated in a human donor with chronic lymphocytic leukemia. The starting material was PBMCs, obtained before ibrutinib treatment. The chain is built from TRBV6-5 and TRBJ2-7; D perhaps matches TRBD2 (6 bases). CDR3 DNA sequence: TGTGCCAGCAGTTACTCGATGGTCGGGGGATACGAGCAGTACTTC. Protein sequence: CASSYSMVGGYEQYF.